A single sample is the source of the 16 T cell receptor beta chains below, sequenced in a study of blood T cell repertoires in COVID-19. Libraries were prepared by immunoSEQ multiplex PCR; TCRdb keeps only in-frame clonotypes and omits some of them. The sample holds 150,000 to 180,000 clones, around 85% seen once. Sequenced material: peripheral blood. These receptor sequences come from a man aged 60-69 years with COVID-19, enrolled during active disease.

The chain recombines TRBV10-3 with TRBJ1-5, with TRBD1 as a possible D gene (6 bases). The V gene's germline CDR1 is ENHRY and CDR2 SYGVKD. The CDR3 consists of 13 residues. V gave up 5 bases and J gave up 4 bases, with 9 bases separating them. CDR3 in DNA: TGTGCCATCAGTAGACAGGAAAATCAGCCCCAGCATTTT. This sequence encodes CAISRQENQPQHF.

The chain recombines TRBV5-1 with TRBJ1-6; TRBD1 matches at 9 bases. CDR3 length: 15 residues. V trimming: 0 bases; J trimming: 6 bases; junction bases outside the gene matches: 1. Germline assignment: CDR1 SGHRS and CDR2 YFSETQ. CDR3 sequence (DNA): TGCGCCAGCAGCTTGGGGACAGGGGCTAATTCACCCCTCCACTTT. As protein: CASSLGTGANSPLHF.

The rearrangement joins TRBV29-1 to TRBJ1-1; maybe TRBD1 (5 bases). The germline V gene has CDR1 SQVTM and CDR2 ANQGSEA. The V and J ends lost 2 bases and 4 bases respectively, with 11 bases between them. The CDR3 covers 13 residues. DNA for the CDR3: TGCAGCGTTGAATCCGGGGGGATCACTGAAGCTTTCTTT. Translation: CSVESGGITEAFF.

The rearrangement uses TRBV5-1 and TRBJ1-2, with a possible D match to TRBD1 (5 bases). The CDR3 length is 14 residues. The V end lost 3 bases, the J end lost 2 bases, and 11 bases lay between the germline ends. CDR1 and CDR2 from the germline V gene are SGHRS and YFSETQ. CDR3 in amino acids: CASSSMTANYGYTF. Here the CDR3 DNA reads TGCGCCAGCAGCTCTATGACAGCCAACTATGGCTACACCTTC.

The J gene is TRBJ2-5, the V gene TRBV4-3; D gene ambiguous. The CDR3 has 13 residues. V was pared by 2 bases and J by 2 bases, with 6 bases between. The germline CDR1 and CDR2 sequences are LGHNA and YSLEER. CDR3 nucleotides: TGCGCCAGCAGCCAACAACATCAAGAGACCCAGTACTTC. Encoded protein: CASSQQHQETQYF.

V is TRBV5-4 and J is TRBJ2-7, with a tentative D call TRBD1 (6 bases). This CDR3 region has 13 residues. The ends were cut back, 4 bases at V and 0 bases at J, with 8 bases in the middle. The V gene's germline CDR1 is SGHNT and CDR2 YYREEE (reference sequence). CDR3 sequence (DNA): TGTGCCAGCAGCCGGACAGACTCCTACGAGCAGTACTTC. Translating it yields CASSRTDSYEQYF.

The chain uses TRBV28 and TRBJ1-1; D is possibly TRBD1 (5 bases). Trimming removed 2 bases at V and 6 bases at J, with 10 bases between. The germline CDR1 and CDR2 sequences are MDHEN and SYDVKM. The CDR3 totals 13 residues. CDR3 amino acids: CASSLRGSSEAFF. CDR3 DNA sequence: TGTGCCAGCAGTTTAAGGGGTTCGTCTGAAGCTTTCTTT. Using reference TRBV28 and TRBJ1-1 for the parts outside the CDR3, the full variable domain is DVKVTQSSRYLVKRTGEKVFLECVQDMDHENMFWYRQDPGLGLRLIYFSYDVKMKEKGDIPEGYSVSREKKERFSLILESASTNQTSMYLCASSLRGSSEAFFGQGTRLTVV.

This clone was detected only a few times. V and J are TRBV18 and TRBJ2-5; no reliable D call. The CDR3 contains 12 residues. Trimming pared 2 bases from V and 2 bases from J, leaving 3 bases between. Germline V gives CDR1 KGHSH, CDR2 LQKENI. The CDR3 DNA sequence: TGTGCCAGCTCACCAGAGCAAGAGACCCAGTACTTC. Its protein product is CASSPEQETQYF.

The gene calls are TRBV5-1 and TRBJ1-2; a possible D gene is TRBD1 (6 bases). Germline V gene data show CDR1 as SGHRS and CDR2 as YFSETQ. CDR3 length: 15 amino acids. The V and J ends lost 2 bases and 8 bases respectively, with 19 bases between them. CDR3 sequence (DNA): TGCGCCAGCAGCTTAACGACCGGGACACTGGACGGCTACACCTTC. This codes for CASSLTTGTLDGYTF.

V and J are TRBV7-2 and TRBJ1-5; 7 bases match TRBD1. The CDR3 length is 15 residues. The junction had 7 bases not matched to a gene; V was cut back by 5 bases and J by 3 bases. In germline, CDR1 is SGHTA, CDR2 FQGNSA. The CDR3 DNA sequence: TGTGCCAGCAGCCTCCCAGGGGGGCCCAATCAGCCCCAGCATTTT. It codes for CASSLPGGPNQPQHF.

The chain employs TRBV2 and TRBJ2-7; 10 nucleotides align to TRBD1. Germline CDR1 is SNHLY and CDR2 is FYNNEI. The CDR3 runs 14 residues. Trimming took 8 bases from V and 4 from J; bases not matched to a gene: 8. The CDR3, as DNA: TGTGCCAGCCGGGACAGGGGCCGGGGGTACGAGCAGTACTTC. Amino acid sequence: CASRDRGRGYEQYF.

The DNA for the CDR3 is TGTGCCAGCTCACCGAAAGAGACAGGGGGGGATTCACCCCTCCACTTT. It codes for CASSPKETGGDSPLHF. The chain is built from TRBV18 and TRBJ1-6; 9 bases are a match to TRBD1. The CDR3 sequence is 16 residues long. The germline V gene has CDR1 KGHSH and CDR2 LQKENI. The trim removed 3 bases at V and 8 bases at J, leaving 8 bases unmatched.

This clone was seen a few times. The chain has TRBV7-9 and TRBJ2-7, with D hard to call. The CDR3 consists of 13 residues. The germline CDR1 and CDR2 sequences are SEHNR and FQNEAQ (reference sequence). V was shortened by 1 base and J by 4 bases, with 8 bases between the two germline ends. CDR3 in DNA: TGTGCCAGCAGCTTAGATCCCACATACGAGCAGTACTTC. Its translation: CASSLDPTYEQYF.

This rearrangement joins TRBV28 to TRBJ2-7; 12 nucleotides line up with TRBD1. V shed 4 bases, J shed 4 bases, and the junction held 14 bases outside the gene matches. CDR3 length: 18 residues. Germline V lookup: CDR1 MDHEN, CDR2 SYDVKM. The CDR3 spells CASSSHRPRDRGQYEQYF. CDR3 in DNA: TGTGCCAGCAGTTCTCACCGCCCCAGGGACAGGGGGCAGTACGAGCAGTACTTC. Together with reference TRBV28 and TRBJ2-7, the CDR3 gives the full variable domain: DVKVTQSSRYLVKRTGEKVFLECVQDMDHENMFWYRQDPGLGLRLIYFSYDVKMKEKGDIPEGYSVSREKKERFSLILESASTNQTSMYLCASSSHRPRDRGQYEQYFGPGTRLTVT.

V usage is TRBV19 and J usage is TRBJ2-3; 8 bases fit TRBD1. With V trimmed by 5 bases and J by 3 bases, 10 bases remained unmatched. Per germline, CDR1 LNHDA and CDR2 SQIVND (reference sequence). The CDR3 has 16 residues. As DNA, the CDR3 is TGTGCCAGTAGTCCACCTAGGACAGGGTTAACAGATACGCAGTATTTT. Translated, it gives CASSPPRTGLTDTQYF.

In its sample, this clone was seen a few times. The chain couples TRBV9 to TRBJ1-2, with 7 positions matching TRBD1. With 0 bases clipped from V and 2 bases from J, the junction kept 4 bases outside the gene matches. This CDR3 is 15 amino acids long. Looked up from germline, CDR1 is SGDLS and CDR2 is YYNGEE. CDR3 sequence: CASSVGETGNYGYTF. The CDR3 DNA is TGTGCCAGCAGCGTAGGGGAGACAGGGAACTATGGCTACACCTTC.